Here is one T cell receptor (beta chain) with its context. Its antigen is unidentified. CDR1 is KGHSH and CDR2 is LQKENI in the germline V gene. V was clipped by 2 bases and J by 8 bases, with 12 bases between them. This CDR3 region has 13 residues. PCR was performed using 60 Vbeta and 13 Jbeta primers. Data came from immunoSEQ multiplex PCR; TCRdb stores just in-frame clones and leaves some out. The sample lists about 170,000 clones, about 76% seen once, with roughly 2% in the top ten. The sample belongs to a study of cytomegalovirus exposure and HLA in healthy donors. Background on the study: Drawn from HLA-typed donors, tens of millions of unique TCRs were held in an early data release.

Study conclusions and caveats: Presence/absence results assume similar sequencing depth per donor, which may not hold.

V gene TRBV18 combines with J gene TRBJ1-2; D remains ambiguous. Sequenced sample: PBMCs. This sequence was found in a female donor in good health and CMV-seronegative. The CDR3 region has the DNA TGTGCCAGCTCACCAGGTTCAGAACGCGGCTACACCTTC. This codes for CASSPGSERGYTF.